This T cell receptor beta chain originates from a study of cytomegalovirus exposure and HLA in healthy donors. Study overall: Most genotyped donors, around 78% of about 400, had Caucasian-associated genetic ancestry. Study findings and constraints: Analysis performed later found under 20,000 TCR beta sequences associated with HLA alleles at 0.05 false discovery rate.

This PCR relied on a set of 60 Vbeta primers and 13 Jbeta primers. Libraries were prepared by immunoSEQ multiplex PCR; TCRdb keeps only in-frame clonotypes and omits some of them. The sample has over 100,000 clones; 60% to 80% are singletons. Details on this clone: Its cognate antigen is unknown.

Germline V gene data show CDR1 as ENHRY and CDR2 as SYGVKD. The CDR3 is 14 residues long. V lost 2 bases to trimming and J lost 1 base, with 8 bases between them. The sequence was collected from a female donor in good health and CMV-seronegative. What was sequenced was PBMCs. The J gene is TRBJ1-1, the V gene TRBV10-3, with D possibly matching TRBD1 (5 bases). The CDR3, as DNA: TGTGCCATCAGTGAGGCAGGGAAGAACACTGAAGCTTTCTTT. Protein product: CAISEAGKNTEAFF.